This T cell receptor (beta chain) was captured by sequencing in a study of early T cells in non-severe SARS-CoV-2 infection. About the study: Chains from this unsorted whole-blood bulk RNA could not be paired.

This clonotype has a count of ten or more. Trimming pared 0 bases from V and 6 bases from J, leaving 7 bases between. The CDR3 length is 12 residues. Looked up from germline, CDR1 is SGHRS and CDR2 is YFSETQ. Unique molecular identifiers were added to individual cDNA molecules. TCRdb fed the 5' RACE reads into MiXCR, producing one record per CDR3 protein. The sample yields 65,000 to 75,000 distinct CDR3 sequences, roughly 4.6% seen once. The chain is built from TRBV5-1 and TRBJ2-7; D call uncertain. The starting material was whole blood, obtained at baseline. The sequence was obtained from an adult who was a healthcare worker with PCR-confirmed SARS-CoV-2 infection or an uninfected control (not recorded which). The donor label of this sample is uncertain. CDR3 residues: CASSLVVSEQYF. The CDR3 DNA reads as TGCGCCAGCAGCTTGGTGGTCAGCGAGCAGTACTTC.